This TCR beta chain was recorded in a study of PD-L1 blockade in urothelial cancer. On the study more broadly: Of about 30 patients, twenty-five were males with bladder-origin urothelial cancer.

Worth noting for this clone: What it binds is not known.

Spiking of synthetic TCR analog templates was performed in each PCR. The protocol was immunoSEQ multiplex PCR, while the TCRdb copy is restricted to in-frame clones and leaves out a portion. This sample has roughly 87,000 clones; roughly 87% occur once, and the top ten carry 5% to 7%. Findings of the study overall: Below-median TCR clonality that was measured in pretreatment blood predicted better survival. Tumor-associated clones in blood expanded more at 3 weeks in durable-benefit patients.

Here the sequenced sample was PBMCs, taken around atezolizumab (anti-PD-L1) treatment. The sequence came from a woman aged 70 to 79 with urothelial cancer.

The CDR3 DNA follows: TGCGCCAGCAGCTTGGCCTTGACAGGGATCTCTGGGGCCAACGTCCTGACTTTC. This gives the protein CASSLALTGISGANVLTF. V and J are TRBV5-1 and TRBJ2-6; 7 bases line up with TRBD1. Trimming at V came to 0 bases and at J to 0 bases, leaving 6 bases not matched to a gene. This CDR3 comprises 18 residues. From germline, CDR1 is SGHRS and CDR2 YFSETQ.